What follows are 18 T cell receptor beta chains derived from one specimen sequenced in a study of CD8 T cells in ankylosing spondylitis. TCRdb fed the 5' RACE reads into MiXCR, producing one record per CDR3 protein. The sample holds under 200,000 distinct CDR3 sequences, approximately 10% seen once. The source material was blood, either unsorted or a sorted T cell fraction (not recorded which). The receptor source for this set is a male donor with ankylosing spondylitis or in good health (not recorded which).

This clonotype was counted at least ten times. Given the absence of the conserved phenylalanine or tryptophan at the CDR3 end, a read error is likely. Because the CDR3's place on the DNA is in doubt, the DNA is left out and the CDR3 is given as listed by TCRdb. The chain uses TRBV29-1 and TRBJ1-4; the listed D gene, TRBD1, was not tested against the DNA. The CDR3 totals 19 residues, both ends included. Looked up from germline, CDR1 is SQVTM and CDR2 is ANQGSEA. This CDR3 reads CSVPTGGRVKILLRNRRGP.

This clonotype occurred many times. The chain has TRBV10-3 and TRBJ2-7; TRBD1 is a possible D gene (6 bases). The CDR3 totals 15 residues. Deletions cut 3 bases from V and 0 bases from J, with 12 bases between. The germline V gene encodes CDR1 ENHRY and CDR2 SYGVKD. CDR3 region: CAISDQTGNSYEQYF. Here the CDR3 DNA reads TGTGCCATCAGTGATCAGACAGGAAACTCCTACGAGCAGTACTTC.

The chain uses TRBV28 and TRBJ2-5, with 8 bases fitting TRBD1. The J segment lost 2 bases and the V segment lost 10 bases, leaving 9 bases of the junction unmatched. The CDR3 is 14 amino acids. The V gene's germline CDR1 is MDHEN and CDR2 SYDVKM. The CDR3 spells CATVTGVPQETQYF. The CDR3 DNA follows: TGTGCCACAGTGACAGGGGTCCCGCAAGAGACCCAGTACTTC.

The V and J genes are TRBV10-1 and TRBJ2-4; D is undetermined. The length of the CDR3 is 16 residues. Trimming cost V 2 bases and J 0 bases, with 11 bases left between them. Germline V gives CDR1 WNHNN, CDR2 SYGVQD (reference sequence). CDR3 DNA: TGCGCCAGCAGTGAGACTCGGAATCTAGCCAAAAACATTCAGTACTTC. It specifies CASSETRNLAKNIQYF.

This clonotype was observed at least ten times. The V and J genes are TRBV11-2 and TRBJ2-5, with TRBD1 as a possible D gene (6 bases). Deletions cut 5 bases from V and 2 bases from J, with 12 bases between. The CDR3 loop spans 14 amino acids. Germline assignment: CDR1 SGHAT and CDR2 FQNNGV. The CDR3 nucleotides read TGTGCCAGCAGCACTGGACAGTTGCAAGAGACCCAGTACTTC. Its translation: CASSTGQLQETQYF.

V and J are TRBV5-1 and TRBJ2-3; TRBD2 agrees at 9 bases. The germline V gene has CDR1 SGHRS and CDR2 YFSETQ. The junction had 7 bases not matched to a gene; V was cut back by 4 bases and J by 4 bases. The CDR3 length is 15 residues. CDR3 sequence reads: CASSPVAGAADTQYF. The CDR3 coding sequence is TGCGCCAGCAGCCCCGTAGCGGGAGCAGCAGATACGCAGTATTTT.

V is TRBV5-1 and J is TRBJ2-3, with D uncertain. Judging by the DNA end, TRBJ1-5 fits better; the J call may be wrong. This CDR3 comprises 13 residues. Germline V gene data show CDR1 as SGHRS and CDR2 as YFSETQ. CDR3 sequence reads: CASRSGREDTQHF. The CDR3 DNA is TGCGCCAGCAGGAGCGGGAGGGAAGATACGCAGCATTTT.

This clonotype was counted many times. The chain carries TRBV5-1 and TRBJ1-1, with D perhaps TRBD1 (6 bases). In germline, CDR1 is SGHRS, CDR2 YFSETQ. The CDR3 consists of 17 residues. V was cut by 1 base and J by 3 bases, with 19 bases left in between. The CDR3: CASSLRRGATQYTEAFF. CDR3 bases: TGCGCCAGCAGCTTGCGGCGGGGGGCCACCCAATACACTGAAGCTTTCTTT. Variable domain in full (rest from reference TRBV5-1 and TRBJ1-1): KAGVTQTPRYLIKTRGQQVTLSCSPISGHRSVSWYQQTPGQGLQFLFEYFSETQRNKGNFPGRFSGRQFSNSRSEMNVSTLELGDSALYLCASSLRRGATQYTEAFFGQGTRLTVV.

This clonotype appeared many times. This sequence joins TRBV9 and TRBJ2-2, with D possibly being TRBD2 (6 bases). Germline V gene data show CDR1 as SGDLS and CDR2 as YYNGEE. Trimming shortened V by 5 bases and J by 4 bases, and 18 bases separated the two germline ends. The CDR3 runs to 16 residues. CDR3 DNA: TGTGCCAGCAGGAGATCGGGGGATGGGGTCACCGGGGAGCTGTTTTTT. Translating it yields CASRRSGDGVTGELFF.

This clonotype was counted a few times. V gene TRBV5-1 combines with J gene TRBJ1-3, with a possible D match to TRBD1 (6 bases). V shed 4 bases and J shed 2 bases, with 10 bases lying between them. The CDR3 loop spans 14 amino acids. The germline CDR1 and CDR2 sequences are SGHRS and YFSETQ. CDR3 bases: TGCGCCAGCAGCAAGGACAGCCCTGGAAACACCATATATTTT. It encodes CASSKDSPGNTIYF.

V is TRBV5-1 and J is TRBJ2-5, with 8 nucleotides matching TRBD1. Germline V gene lookup returns CDR1 SGHRS and CDR2 YFSETQ. The CDR3 has 16 amino acids. The V gene end was trimmed by 0 bases and the J gene end by 1 base; junction bases not matched to a gene: 5. The CDR3 nucleotides are TGCGCCAGCAGCTTGGCACTAACAGGGGGCCAAGAGACCCAGTACTTC. Translated: CASSLALTGGQETQYF.

This chain links TRBV6-4 with TRBJ2-1, with a tentative D call TRBD2 (6 bases). The CDR3 loop spans 15 amino acids. Trimming stripped 2 bases from V and 4 bases from J, with 12 bases between. In germline, CDR1 is MRHNA, CDR2 SNTAGT. As DNA, the CDR3 is TGTGCCAGCAGTGACAGGAGGGTACCGTACAATGAGCAGTTCTTC. Protein sequence: CASSDRRVPYNEQFF.

This chain uses TRBV2 with TRBJ2-5; 11 bases map to TRBD2. The ends lost 3 bases at V and 4 bases at J; junction bases unmatched: 10. The CDR3 is 17 residues long. Per the germline V gene, CDR1 is SNHLY and CDR2 is FYNNEI. The CDR3 loop reads CASSDPLAGGYGETQYF. The CDR3 coding sequence is TGTGCCAGCAGTGATCCTTTAGCGGGGGGGTATGGAGAGACCCAGTACTTC.

Details on this clonotype: A read error may be the cause here, since a much bigger clone is one base away. The chain employs TRBV18 and TRBJ2-3, with D hard to call. The V and J ends lost 5 bases and 5 bases respectively, with 5 bases between them. This CDR3 spans 11 amino acids. Germline CDR1 reads KGHSH; CDR2 reads LQKENI. CDR3 in amino acids: CASSSQDTQYF. DNA for the CDR3: TGTGCCAGCTCATCGCAAGATACGCAGTATTTT. The full variable domain, in which reference TRBV18 and TRBJ2-3 provide the parts outside the CDR3, is NAGVMQNPRHLVRRRGQEARLRCSPMKGHSHVYWYRQLPEEGLKFMVYLQKENIIDESGMPKERFSAEFPKEGPSILRIQQVVRGDSAAYFCASSSQDTQYFGPGTRLTVL.

The chain uses TRBV12-3 or TRBV12-4 and TRBJ2-6; no definite D call. The V end was cut by 7 bases, the J end by 1 base, with 11 bases between. CDR3 length equals 15 residues. CDR3 sequence: CASTLESSGANVLTF. CDR3 bases: TGTGCCAGCACCTTGGAATCTTCTGGGGCCAACGTCCTGACTTTC.

This clonotype has a count of ten or more. This rearrangement joins TRBV20-1 to TRBJ2-5, with 10 bases aligning to TRBD1. CDR1 and CDR2 (germline): DFQATT, SNEGSKA (reference sequence). V was clipped by 5 bases and J by 5 bases; unmatched bases: 5. The CDR3 extends over 13 amino acids. The CDR3 DNA follows: TGCAGTGCTTATGACAGGGGGCCTGAGACCCAGTACTTC. It is translated as CSAYDRGPETQYF.

This clonotype showed up many times. This rearrangement joins TRBV10-3 to TRBJ1-1, with TRBD1 identical over 9 bases. J lost 5 bases, V lost 7 bases, and 8 bases had no gene match. Germline assignment: CDR1 ENHRY and CDR2 SYGVKD. The CDR3 is made up of 14 amino acids. The CDR3 loop reads CAIIPDRGGTEAFF. The CDR3 DNA reads as TGTGCCATCATCCCGGACAGGGGAGGAACTGAAGCTTTCTTT.

This clonotype was recorded at least ten times. The chain is built from TRBV5-1 and TRBJ2-1; tentative D call: TRBD1 (6 bases). The CDR3 is 13 amino acids. V was clipped by 5 bases and J by 8 bases, with 14 bases between them. The V gene's germline CDR1 is SGHRS and CDR2 YFSETQ. The CDR3 here is CASRTQGVDEQFF. In DNA form, the CDR3 reads TGCGCCAGCAGGACACAGGGAGTCGATGAGCAGTTCTTC.